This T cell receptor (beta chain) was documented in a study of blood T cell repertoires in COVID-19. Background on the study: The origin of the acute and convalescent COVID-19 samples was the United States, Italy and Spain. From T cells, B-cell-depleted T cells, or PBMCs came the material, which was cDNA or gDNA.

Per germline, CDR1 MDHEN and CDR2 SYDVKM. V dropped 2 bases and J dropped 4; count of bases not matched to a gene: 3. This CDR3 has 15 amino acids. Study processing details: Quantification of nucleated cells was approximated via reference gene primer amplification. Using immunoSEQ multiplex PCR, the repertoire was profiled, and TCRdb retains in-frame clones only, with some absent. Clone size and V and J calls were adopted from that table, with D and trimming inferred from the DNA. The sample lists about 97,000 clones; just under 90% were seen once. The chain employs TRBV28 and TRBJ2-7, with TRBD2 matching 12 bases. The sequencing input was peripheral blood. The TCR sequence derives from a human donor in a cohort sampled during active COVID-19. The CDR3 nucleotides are TGTGCCAGCAGTTTAAGACTAGCGGGAGTTTACGAGCAGTACTTC. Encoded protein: CASSLRLAGVYEQYF.